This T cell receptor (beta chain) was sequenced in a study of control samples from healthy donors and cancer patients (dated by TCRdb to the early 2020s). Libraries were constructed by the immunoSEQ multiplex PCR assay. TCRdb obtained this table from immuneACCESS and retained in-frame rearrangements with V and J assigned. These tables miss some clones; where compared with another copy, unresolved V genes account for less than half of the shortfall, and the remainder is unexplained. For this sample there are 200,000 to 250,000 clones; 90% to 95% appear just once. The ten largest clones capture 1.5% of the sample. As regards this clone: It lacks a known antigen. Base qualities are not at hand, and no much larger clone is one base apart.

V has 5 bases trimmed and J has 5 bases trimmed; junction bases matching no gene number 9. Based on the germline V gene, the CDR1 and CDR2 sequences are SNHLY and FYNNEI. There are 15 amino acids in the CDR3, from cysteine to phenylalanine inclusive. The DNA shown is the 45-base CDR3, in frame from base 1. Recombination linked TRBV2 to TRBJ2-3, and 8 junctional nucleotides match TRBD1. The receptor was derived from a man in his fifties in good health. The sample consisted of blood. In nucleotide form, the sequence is TGTGCCAGCAGTTTAAGCACGACAGGGGAAGATACGCAGTATTTT. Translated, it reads CASSLSTTGEDTQYF.